The rows below give T cell receptor beta chains drawn from one sample of a study of blood T cell repertoires in COVID-19. Measured with immunoSEQ multiplex PCR; TCRdb has only the in-frame clones, and not every one. The data hold under 300,000 clones, with under 90% observed a single time. The specimen was PBMCs or T cells enriched from blood (not recorded which). These receptors all stem from a man between 18 and 35 years old who had recovered from COVID-19. CDR3s include the opening cysteine and the closing phenylalanine or tryptophan. A D gene is named only where the DNA matches it firmly. Not every row has a clone size; where given, it reads once, few, many or a size class.

V gene: TRBV2; clone size: NA; J gene: TRBJ1-5; D gene: NA; CDR3 protein: CASSEALRQGGRPQHF; CDR3 DNA: TGTGCCAGCAGTGAAGCGCTTAGGCAGGGCGGGAGGCCCCAGCATTTT
V gene: TRBV5-5; clone size: once; J gene: TRBJ1-5; D gene: NA; CDR3 protein: CASSLAEDQPQHF; CDR3 DNA: TGTGCCAGCAGCTTGGCAGAGGATCAGCCCCAGCATTTT
V gene: TRBV5-1; clone size: NA; J gene: TRBJ1-1; D gene: NA; CDR3 protein: CASSLVGQNYEAFF; CDR3 DNA: TGCGCCAGCAGCTTGGTGGGACAAAATTATGAAGCTTTCTTT
V gene: TRBV5-4; clone size: NA; J gene: TRBJ2-5; D gene: TRBD1; CDR3 protein: CASSSDRDETQYF; CDR3 DNA: TGTGCCAGCAGCTCGGACAGGGACGAGACCCAGTACTTC
V gene: TRBV27; clone size: NA; J gene: TRBJ1-4; D gene: TRBD1; CDR3 protein: CASSPSRDRGRGEKLFF; CDR3 DNA: TGTGCCAGCAGTCCGTCCCGGGACAGGGGGCGCGGTGAAAAACTGTTTTTT
V gene: TRBV10-3; clone size: NA; J gene: TRBJ2-5; D gene: TRBD1; CDR3 protein: CAIRGDRGRETQYF; CDR3 DNA: TGTGCCATCAGGGGGGACAGGGGGCGGGAGACCCAGTACTTC
V gene: TRBV29-1; clone size: NA; J gene: TRBJ1-5; D gene: TRBD1; CDR3 protein: CSVIDRGAGQPQHF; CDR3 DNA: TGCAGCGTAATTGACAGGGGCGCGGGGCAGCCCCAGCATTTT
V gene: TRBV24-1; clone size: NA; J gene: TRBJ1-4; D gene: TRBD1; CDR3 protein: CATSAGQGFVEKLFF; CDR3 DNA: TGTGCCACCAGTGCCGGACAGGGGTTCGTTGAAAAACTGTTTTTT
V gene: TRBV28; clone size: NA; J gene: TRBJ1-6; D gene: NA; CDR3 protein: CASTRTTAAGGPIYSPLHF; CDR3 DNA: TGTGCCAGCACCCGAACCACAGCCGCCGGGGGGCCTATTTATTCACCCCTCCACTTT
V gene: TRBV19; clone size: NA; J gene: TRBJ1-2; D gene: NA; CDR3 protein: CASSFRTDYGYTF; CDR3 DNA: TGTGCCAGTAGTTTCCGGACAGACTATGGCTACACCTTC
V gene: TRBV6-5; clone size: NA; J gene: TRBJ1-5; D gene: TRBD1; CDR3 protein: CASRRQGEQPQHF; CDR3 DNA: TGTGCCAGCAGAAGACAGGGAGAACAGCCCCAGCATTTT
V gene: TRBV6-5; clone size: NA; J gene: TRBJ2-7; D gene: NA; CDR3 protein: CASSYSAGYYEQYF; CDR3 DNA: TGTGCCAGCAGTTACTCGGCAGGCTACTACGAGCAGTACTTC
V gene: TRBV2; clone size: few; J gene: TRBJ1-6; D gene: NA; CDR3 protein: CASKSGDISPLHF; CDR3 DNA: TGTGCCAGCAAATCAGGGGACATTTCACCCCTCCACTTT
V gene: TRBV19; clone size: NA; J gene: TRBJ1-5; D gene: NA; CDR3 protein: CASSIVGQGGISNQPQHF; CDR3 DNA: TGTGCCAGTAGTATAGTAGGGCAGGGAGGAATTAGCAATCAGCCCCAGCATTTT
V gene: TRBV6-2/TRBV6-3; clone size: NA; J gene: TRBJ2-7; D gene: TRBD2; CDR3 protein: CASSYEAGGIYEQYF; CDR3 DNA: TGTGCCAGCAGTTACGAGGCGGGGGGGATCTACGAGCAGTACTTC
V gene: TRBV6-6; clone size: NA; J gene: TRBJ2-7; D gene: NA; CDR3 protein: CASRKNRDEQYF; CDR3 DNA: TGTGCCAGCAGGAAGAACAGAGACGAGCAGTACTTC
V gene: TRBV5-1; clone size: NA; J gene: TRBJ2-1; D gene: TRBD1; CDR3 protein: CASSLQGYEQFF; CDR3 DNA: TGCGCCAGCAGCTTACAGGGGTATGAGCAGTTCTTC
V gene: TRBV5-6; clone size: NA; J gene: TRBJ2-1; D gene: TRBD2; CDR3 protein: CASSWTSGNHNEQFF; CDR3 DNA: TGTGCCAGCAGCTGGACTAGCGGGAACCACAATGAGCAGTTCTTC
V gene: TRBV7-9; clone size: NA; J gene: TRBJ2-7; D gene: TRBD2; CDR3 protein: CASTLGAGPTSF; CDR3 DNA: TGTGCCAGCACCCTAGGAGCGGGACCGACCAGCTTC
V gene: TRBV5-5; clone size: NA; J gene: TRBJ2-5; D gene: TRBD2; CDR3 protein: CASSLGTSGRALGETQYF; CDR3 DNA: TGTGCCAGCAGCCTCGGGACTAGCGGGAGGGCCCTGGGGGAGACCCAGTACTTC
V gene: TRBV5-1; clone size: NA; J gene: TRBJ1-2; D gene: NA; CDR3 protein: CASSLGGQNYGYTF; CDR3 DNA: TGCGCCAGCAGCTTGGGGGGACAAAACTATGGCTACACCTTC
V gene: TRBV27; clone size: NA; J gene: TRBJ1-5; D gene: TRBD1; CDR3 protein: CASSLSYRGVNQPQHF; CDR3 DNA: TGTGCCAGCAGTTTATCGTACAGGGGGGTGAATCAGCCCCAGCATTTT
V gene: TRBV10-3; clone size: few; J gene: TRBJ1-2; D gene: TRBD1; CDR3 protein: CAISESAGGYGYTF; CDR3 DNA: TGTGCCATCAGTGAGTCGGCAGGGGGCTATGGCTACACCTTC
V gene: TRBV4-2; clone size: NA; J gene: TRBJ2-1; D gene: NA; CDR3 protein: CASSQGDNSYNEQFF; CDR3 DNA: TGTGCCAGCAGCCAGGGGGACAACTCCTACAATGAGCAGTTCTTC
V gene: TRBV6-5; clone size: NA; J gene: TRBJ2-5; D gene: NA; CDR3 protein: CASSPQAETQYF; CDR3 DNA: TGTGCCAGCAGTCCACAGGCGGAGACCCAGTACTTC
V gene: TRBV14; clone size: NA; J gene: TRBJ1-1; D gene: NA; CDR3 protein: CASSHLNTEAFF; CDR3 DNA: TGTGCCAGCAGCCACTTAAACACTGAAGCTTTCTTT
V gene: TRBV3-1/TRBV3-2; clone size: NA; J gene: TRBJ2-1; D gene: TRBD2; CDR3 protein: CASSPLSGEGPNWQFF; CDR3 DNA: TGTGCCAGCAGTCCCCTTAGCGGGGAGGGCCCGAATTGGCAGTTCTTC
V gene: TRBV4-1; clone size: NA; J gene: TRBJ2-7; D gene: TRBD2; CDR3 protein: CASSQGLASYEQYF; CDR3 DNA: TGCGCCAGCAGCCAAGGACTAGCGTCGTACGAGCAGTACTTC
V gene: TRBV6-4; clone size: NA; J gene: TRBJ1-6; D gene: NA; CDR3 protein: CASSDSDWFSSSPLHF; CDR3 DNA: TGTGCCAGCAGTGACTCGGACTGGTTTTCGAGTTCACCCCTCCACTTT
V gene: TRBV11-3; clone size: NA; J gene: TRBJ2-1; D gene: TRBD2; CDR3 protein: CASAPGLGSYNEQFF; CDR3 DNA: TGTGCCAGCGCCCCGGGACTAGGCTCCTACAATGAGCAGTTCTTC
V gene: TRBV5-6; clone size: NA; J gene: TRBJ1-2; D gene: NA; CDR3 protein: CASSRGLRGYTF; CDR3 DNA: TGTGCCAGCAGCCGGGGACTTCGGGGCTACACCTTC
V gene: TRBV19; clone size: NA; J gene: TRBJ2-7; D gene: NA; CDR3 protein: CASSRRPGPYEQYF; CDR3 DNA: TGTGCCAGTAGTCGGCGGCCGGGTCCCTACGAGCAGTACTTC
V gene: TRBV7-9; clone size: NA; J gene: TRBJ2-2; D gene: TRBD2; CDR3 protein: CASSASGGTAGELFF; CDR3 DNA: TGTGCCAGCAGCGCTAGCGGGGGTACAGCCGGGGAGCTGTTTTTT
V gene: TRBV5-1; clone size: NA; J gene: TRBJ2-1; D gene: TRBD2; CDR3 protein: CASSLDIGGAVEQFF; CDR3 DNA: TGCGCCAGCAGCTTGGACATCGGGGGGGCCGTAGAGCAGTTCTTC
V gene: TRBV5-1; clone size: NA; J gene: TRBJ2-2; D gene: TRBD2; CDR3 protein: CASSASGTGELFF; CDR3 DNA: TGCGCCAGCAGCGCTAGCGGCACCGGGGAGCTGTTTTTT
V gene: TRBV3-1/TRBV3-2; clone size: NA; J gene: TRBJ1-5; D gene: NA; CDR3 protein: CASSAGFPIWHHQPQHF; CDR3 DNA: TGTGCCAGCAGCGCAGGCTTTCCCATTTGGCATCATCAGCCCCAGCATTTT
V gene: TRBV6-2/TRBV6-3; clone size: NA; J gene: TRBJ1-2; D gene: NA; CDR3 protein: CASSYSSGGPYYGYTF; CDR3 DNA: TGTGCCAGCAGTTACTCGAGCGGGGGACCGTACTATGGCTACACCTTC
V gene: TRBV2; clone size: NA; J gene: TRBJ2-7; D gene: NA; CDR3 protein: CASGVMVLEQYF; CDR3 DNA: TGTGCCAGCGGAGTGATGGTCCTCGAGCAGTACTTC
V gene: TRBV7-2; clone size: NA; J gene: TRBJ2-3; D gene: TRBD2; CDR3 protein: CASGSGATDTQYF; CDR3 DNA: TGTGCCAGCGGCAGCGGGGCCACAGATACGCAGTATTTT
V gene: TRBV15; clone size: NA; J gene: TRBJ2-1; D gene: NA; CDR3 protein: CATSRDLNSFEQFF; CDR3 DNA: TGTGCCACCAGCAGAGACCTTAATAGTTTTGAGCAGTTCTTC
V gene: TRBV7-9; clone size: NA; J gene: TRBJ1-1; D gene: NA; CDR3 protein: CASSLQGLNTEAFF; CDR3 DNA: TGTGCCAGCAGCTTACAGGGGCTGAACACTGAAGCTTTCTTT
V gene: TRBV27; clone size: NA; J gene: TRBJ2-7; D gene: TRBD2; CDR3 protein: CASSPAGTMAYEQYF; CDR3 DNA: TGTGCCAGCAGTCCCGCCGGGACTATGGCCTACGAGCAGTACTTC
V gene: TRBV6-1; clone size: NA; J gene: TRBJ1-2; D gene: NA; CDR3 protein: CASSELFGGSTNYGYTF; CDR3 DNA: TGTGCCAGCAGTGAATTGTTTGGGGGCTCTACCAACTATGGCTACACCTTC
V gene: TRBV18; clone size: NA; J gene: TRBJ2-7; D gene: NA; CDR3 protein: CASSPARDSTHEQYF; CDR3 DNA: TGTGCCAGCTCGCCTGCCAGGGACTCAACCCACGAGCAGTACTTC